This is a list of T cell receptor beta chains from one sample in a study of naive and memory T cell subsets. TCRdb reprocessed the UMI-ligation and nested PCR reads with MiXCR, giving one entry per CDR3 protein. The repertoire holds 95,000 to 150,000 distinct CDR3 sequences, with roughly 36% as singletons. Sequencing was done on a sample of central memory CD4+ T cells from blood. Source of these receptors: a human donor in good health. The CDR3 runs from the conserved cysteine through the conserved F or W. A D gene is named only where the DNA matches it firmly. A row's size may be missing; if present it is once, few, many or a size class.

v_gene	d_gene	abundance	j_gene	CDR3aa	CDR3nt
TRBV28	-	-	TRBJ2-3	CASSLAGTGTDTQYF	TGTGCCAGCAGTTTAGCCGGTACAGGCACAGATACGCAGTATTTT
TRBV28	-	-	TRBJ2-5	CASSPPWIETQYF	TGTGCCAGCAGTCCCCCCTGGATAGAGACCCAGTACTTC
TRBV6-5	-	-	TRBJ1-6	CASSPSFGSAYNSPLHF	TGTGCCAGCAGTCCCTCCTTCGGGTCGGCCTATAATTCACCCCTCCACTTT
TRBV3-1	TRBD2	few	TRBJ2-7	CASSRLTRASGSYEQYF	TGTGCCAGCAGCCGCCTAACTAGGGCTAGCGGGTCCTACGAGCAGTACTTC
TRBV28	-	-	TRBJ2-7	CASSFNPIYEQYF	TGTGCCAGCAGTTTTAACCCTATCTACGAGCAGTACTTC
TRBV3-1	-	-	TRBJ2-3	CASSRGRTIDTQYF	TGTGCCAGCAGCCGCGGACGGACCATCGATACGCAGTATTTT
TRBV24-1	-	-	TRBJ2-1	CATSDRPLGSYNEQFF	TGTGCCACCAGTGACAGGCCCCTGGGCTCCTACAATGAGCAGTTCTTC
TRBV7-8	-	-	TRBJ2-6	CASTPTSGANVLTF	TGTGCCAGCACCCCTACCTCTGGGGCCAACGTCCTGACTTTC
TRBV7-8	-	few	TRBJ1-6	CASSLDIGQMFAPLHF	TGTGCCAGCAGCTTAGATATCGGACAGATGTTTGCACCCCTCCACTTT
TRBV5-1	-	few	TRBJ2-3	CASSLSTASTDTQYF	TGCGCCAGCAGCTTGTCGACAGCTTCCACAGATACGCAGTATTTT
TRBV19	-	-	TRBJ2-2	CASSTIRVLHTGELFF	TGTGCCAGTAGTACCATCAGGGTTCTGCACACCGGGGAGCTGTTTTTT
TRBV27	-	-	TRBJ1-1	CASSLKGTEAFF	TGTGCCAGCAGTTTAAAAGGCACTGAAGCTTTCTTT
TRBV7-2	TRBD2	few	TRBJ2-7	CASSRTGTSGGGEQYF	TGTGCCAGCAGCCGAACCGGGACTAGCGGAGGGGGCGAGCAGTACTTC
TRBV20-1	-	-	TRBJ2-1	CSALGEVQFF	TGCAGTGCTCTAGGGGAGGTTCAGTTCTTC
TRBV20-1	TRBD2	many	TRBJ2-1	CSASSGSLSYNEQFF	TGCAGTGCTAGTAGCGGGAGTCTCTCCTACAATGAGCAGTTCTTC
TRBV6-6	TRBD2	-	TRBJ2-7	CASSTRLAGESYEQYF	TGTGCCAGCAGTACTCGACTAGCGGGAGAATCTTACGAGCAGTACTTC
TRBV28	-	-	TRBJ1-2	CASSLPPGHTF	TGTGCCAGCAGTTTACCCCCCGGCCACACCTTC
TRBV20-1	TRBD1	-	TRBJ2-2	CSATQGANTGELFF	TGCAGTGCGACACAGGGGGCGAACACCGGGGAGCTGTTTTTT
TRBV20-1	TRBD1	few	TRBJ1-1	CSEDRGHGTEAFF	TGCAGCGAGGACAGGGGGCATGGGACTGAAGCTTTCTTT
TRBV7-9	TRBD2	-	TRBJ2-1	CASSFFPSGSSYNEQFF	TGTGCCAGCAGCTTTTTTCCGAGCGGGAGCTCCTACAATGAGCAGTTCTTC
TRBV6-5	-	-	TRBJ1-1	CASSYPAGTEAFF	TGTGCCAGCAGTTACCCGGCCGGGACTGAAGCTTTCTTT
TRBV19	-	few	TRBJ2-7	CASSRQRRGEQYF	TGTGCCAGTAGTCGACAGAGACGGGGCGAGCAGTACTTC
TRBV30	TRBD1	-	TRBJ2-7	CAWSSRTGSREQYF	TGTGCCTGGAGCTCGAGGACAGGGAGTCGTGAGCAGTACTTC
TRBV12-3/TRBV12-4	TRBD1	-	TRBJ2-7	CASRSTGTGGYEQYF	TGTGCCAGCAGGAGCACCGGGACAGGGGGGTACGAGCAGTACTTC
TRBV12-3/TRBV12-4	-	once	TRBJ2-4	CASSLGVSGRKNIQYF	TGTGCCAGCAGTTTAGGAGTATCCGGGCGGAAAAACATTCAGTACTTC
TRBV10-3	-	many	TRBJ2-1	CATARGNEQFF	TGTGCCACCGCGCGAGGGAATGAGCAGTTCTTC
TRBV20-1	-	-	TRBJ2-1	CSARDPTHNEQFF	TGCAGTGCTAGAGATCCGACTCACAATGAGCAGTTCTTC
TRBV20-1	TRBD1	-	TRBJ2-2	CSAGTGVRSTGELFF	TGCAGTGCTGGTACAGGGGTTAGGTCCACCGGGGAGCTGTTTTTT
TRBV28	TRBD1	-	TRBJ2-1	CASRTSGTGNNEQFF	TGTGCCAGCAGGACTTCCGGGACAGGGAACAATGAGCAGTTCTTC
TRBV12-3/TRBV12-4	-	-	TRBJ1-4	CASSPGDVSEKLFF	TGTGCCAGCAGCCCAGGGGACGTTAGTGAAAAACTGTTTTTT
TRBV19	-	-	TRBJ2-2	CASWRGQRNTGELFF	TGTGCCAGTTGGAGGGGACAGCGGAACACCGGGGAGCTGTTTTTT